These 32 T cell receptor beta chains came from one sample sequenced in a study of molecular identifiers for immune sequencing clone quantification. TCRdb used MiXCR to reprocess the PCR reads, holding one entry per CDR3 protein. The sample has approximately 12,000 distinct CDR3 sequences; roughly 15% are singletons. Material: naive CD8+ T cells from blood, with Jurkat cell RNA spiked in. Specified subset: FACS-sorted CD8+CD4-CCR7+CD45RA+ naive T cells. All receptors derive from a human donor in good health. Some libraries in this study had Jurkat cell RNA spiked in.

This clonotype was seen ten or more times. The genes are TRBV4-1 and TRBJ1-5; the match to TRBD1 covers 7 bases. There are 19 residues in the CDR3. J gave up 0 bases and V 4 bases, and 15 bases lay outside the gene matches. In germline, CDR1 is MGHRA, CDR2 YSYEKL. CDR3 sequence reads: CASSPLSLGQELSNQPQHF. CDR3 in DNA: TGCGCCAGCAGCCCTTTATCCTTAGGACAGGAACTTAGCAATCAGCCCCAGCATTTT.

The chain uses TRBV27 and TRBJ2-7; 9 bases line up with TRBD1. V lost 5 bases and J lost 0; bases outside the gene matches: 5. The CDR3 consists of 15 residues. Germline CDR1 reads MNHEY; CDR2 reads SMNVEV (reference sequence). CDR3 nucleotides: TGTGCCAGCAGTATCGGGACAGGGTTCTCCTACGAGCAGTACTTC. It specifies CASSIGTGFSYEQYF.

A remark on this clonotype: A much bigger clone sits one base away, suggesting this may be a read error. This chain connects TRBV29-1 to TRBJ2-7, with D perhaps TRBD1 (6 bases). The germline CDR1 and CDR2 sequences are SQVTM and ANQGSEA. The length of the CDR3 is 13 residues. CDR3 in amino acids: CSASEGVSYERYF. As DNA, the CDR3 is TGCAGCGCCAGTGAGGGGGTCTCCTACGAGCGGTACTTC.

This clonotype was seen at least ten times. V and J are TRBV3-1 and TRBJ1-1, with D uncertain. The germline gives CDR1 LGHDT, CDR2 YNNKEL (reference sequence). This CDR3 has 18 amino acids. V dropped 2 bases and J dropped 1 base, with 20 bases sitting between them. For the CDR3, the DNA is TGTGCCAGCAGCCAAAGTGGGGATCTGTGGGATTCGAACACTGAAGCTTTCTTT. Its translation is CASSQSGDLWDSNTEAFF.

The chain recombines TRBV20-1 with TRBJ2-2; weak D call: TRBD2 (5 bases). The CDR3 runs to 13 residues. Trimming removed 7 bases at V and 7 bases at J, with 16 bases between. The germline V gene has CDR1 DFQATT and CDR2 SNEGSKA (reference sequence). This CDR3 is CSVRASGGGELFF. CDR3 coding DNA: TGCAGTGTTAGGGCTAGTGGAGGCGGGGAGCTGTTTTTT.

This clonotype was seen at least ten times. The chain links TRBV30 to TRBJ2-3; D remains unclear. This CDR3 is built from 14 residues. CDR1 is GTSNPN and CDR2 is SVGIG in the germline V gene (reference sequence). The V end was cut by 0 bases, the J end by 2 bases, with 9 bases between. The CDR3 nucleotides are TGTGCCTGGAGTGTAAATGGATACACAGATACGCAGTATTTT. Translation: CAWSVNGYTDTQYF.

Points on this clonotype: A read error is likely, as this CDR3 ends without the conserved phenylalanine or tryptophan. In nucleotides, the CDR3 is TGTGCCAGCAGTTACGGCAATGAGCAGTTCATC. It is translated as CASSYGNEQFI. V is TRBV6-2 or TRBV6-3 and J is TRBJ2-1; D is unclear. Trimming removed 2 bases at V and 6 bases at J, with 2 bases between. This CDR3 has 11 amino acids. From germline, CDR1 is MNHEY and CDR2 SVGEGT.

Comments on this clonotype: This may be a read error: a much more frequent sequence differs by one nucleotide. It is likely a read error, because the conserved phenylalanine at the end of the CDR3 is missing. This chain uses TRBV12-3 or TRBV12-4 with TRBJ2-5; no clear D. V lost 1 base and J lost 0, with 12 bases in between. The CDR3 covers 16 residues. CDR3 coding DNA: TGTGCCAGCAGTTTAGGCGGTTTGGGGTACCAAGAGACCCAGTACCTC. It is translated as CASSLGGLGYQETQYL.

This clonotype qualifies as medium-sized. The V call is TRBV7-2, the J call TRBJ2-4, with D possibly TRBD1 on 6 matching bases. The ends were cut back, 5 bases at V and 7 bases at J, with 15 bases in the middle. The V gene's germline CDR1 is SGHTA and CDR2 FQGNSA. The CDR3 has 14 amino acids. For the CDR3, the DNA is TGTGCCAGCAGCCTCCGCCTTACAGGGAACATTCAGTACTTC. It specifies CASSLRLTGNIQYF.

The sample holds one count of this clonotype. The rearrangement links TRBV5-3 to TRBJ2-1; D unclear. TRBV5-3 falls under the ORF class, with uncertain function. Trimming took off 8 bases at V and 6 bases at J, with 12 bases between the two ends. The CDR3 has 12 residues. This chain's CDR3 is CASSPGSNEQFF. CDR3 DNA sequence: TGTGCCAGCAGCCCCGGAAGCAATGAGCAGTTCTTC.

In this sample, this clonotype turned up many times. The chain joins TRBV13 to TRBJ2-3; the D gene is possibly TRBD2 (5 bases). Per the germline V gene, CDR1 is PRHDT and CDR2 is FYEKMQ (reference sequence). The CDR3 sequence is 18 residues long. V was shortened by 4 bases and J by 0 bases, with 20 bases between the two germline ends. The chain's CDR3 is CASSSSVGDPQSTDTQYF. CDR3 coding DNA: TGTGCCAGCAGCTCCTCCGTGGGAGACCCACAAAGCACAGATACGCAGTATTTT.

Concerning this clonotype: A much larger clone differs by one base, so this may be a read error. The CDR3 here is CTSSTKQRNTEAFF. The CDR3 DNA is TGTACCAGCAGTACGAAACAAAGGAACACTGAAGCTTTCTTT. The chain joins TRBV27 to TRBJ1-1; D gene uncertain. The CDR3 is made up of 14 amino acids. Germline CDR1 and CDR2: MNHEY and SMNVEV (reference sequence).

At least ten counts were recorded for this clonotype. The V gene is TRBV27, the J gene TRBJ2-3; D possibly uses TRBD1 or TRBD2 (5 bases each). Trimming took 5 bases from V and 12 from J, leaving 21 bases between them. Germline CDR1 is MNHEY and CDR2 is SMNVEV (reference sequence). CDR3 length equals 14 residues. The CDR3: CASSPDLRGQSQYF. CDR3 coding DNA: TGTGCCAGCAGTCCGGACCTGAGGGGTCAGAGTCAGTATTTT.

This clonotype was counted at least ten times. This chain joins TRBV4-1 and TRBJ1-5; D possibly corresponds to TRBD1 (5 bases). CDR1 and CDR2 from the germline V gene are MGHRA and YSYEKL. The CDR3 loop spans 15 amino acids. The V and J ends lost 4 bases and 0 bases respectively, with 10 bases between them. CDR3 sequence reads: CASSLGPTSNQPQHF. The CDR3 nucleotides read TGCGCCAGCAGCCTGGGACCGACTAGCAATCAGCCCCAGCATTTT.

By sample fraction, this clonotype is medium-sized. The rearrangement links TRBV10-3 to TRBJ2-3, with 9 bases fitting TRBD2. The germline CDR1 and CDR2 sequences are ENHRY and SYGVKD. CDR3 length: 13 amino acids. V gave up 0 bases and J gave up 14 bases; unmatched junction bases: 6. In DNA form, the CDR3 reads TGTGCCATCAGTGAGTCTCCTGGGACTAGCCCGTATTTT. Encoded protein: CAISESPGTSPYF.

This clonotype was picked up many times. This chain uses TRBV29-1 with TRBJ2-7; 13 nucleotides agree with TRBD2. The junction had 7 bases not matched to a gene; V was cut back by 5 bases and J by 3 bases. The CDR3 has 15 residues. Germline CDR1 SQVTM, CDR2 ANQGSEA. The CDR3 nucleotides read TGCAGCGTTCTTGGACTAGCGGGAGTTGGCTACGAGCAGTACTTC. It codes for CSVLGLAGVGYEQYF.

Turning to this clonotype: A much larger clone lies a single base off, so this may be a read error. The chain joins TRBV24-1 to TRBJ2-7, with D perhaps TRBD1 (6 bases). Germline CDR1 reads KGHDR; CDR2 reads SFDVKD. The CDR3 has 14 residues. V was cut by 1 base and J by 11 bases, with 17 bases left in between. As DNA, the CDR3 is TGTGCCACCAGTGATTTAAACACAAGCCCAGGGGAGTACTTC. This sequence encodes CATSDLNTSPGEYF.

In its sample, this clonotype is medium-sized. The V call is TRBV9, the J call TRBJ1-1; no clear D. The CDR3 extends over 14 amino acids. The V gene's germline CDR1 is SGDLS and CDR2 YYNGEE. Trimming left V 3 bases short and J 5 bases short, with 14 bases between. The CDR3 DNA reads TGTGCCAGCAGCGCTCCCCTGGCAGGTACTGAAGCTTTCTTT. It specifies CASSAPLAGTEAFF.

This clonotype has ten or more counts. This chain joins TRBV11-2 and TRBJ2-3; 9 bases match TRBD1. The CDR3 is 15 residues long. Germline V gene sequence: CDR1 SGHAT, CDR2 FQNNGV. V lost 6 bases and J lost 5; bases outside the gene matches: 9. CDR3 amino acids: CASSRTGGQIDTQYF. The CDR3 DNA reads TGTGCCAGCAGTCGAACAGGGGGCCAGATAGATACGCAGTATTTT.

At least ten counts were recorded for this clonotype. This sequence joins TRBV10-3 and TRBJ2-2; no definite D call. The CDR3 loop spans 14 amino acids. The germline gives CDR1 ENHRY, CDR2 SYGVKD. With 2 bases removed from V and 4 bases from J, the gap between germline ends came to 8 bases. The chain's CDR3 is CAISEVKLTGELFF. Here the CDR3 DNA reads TGTGCCATCAGTGAGGTGAAACTCACCGGGGAGCTGTTTTTT.

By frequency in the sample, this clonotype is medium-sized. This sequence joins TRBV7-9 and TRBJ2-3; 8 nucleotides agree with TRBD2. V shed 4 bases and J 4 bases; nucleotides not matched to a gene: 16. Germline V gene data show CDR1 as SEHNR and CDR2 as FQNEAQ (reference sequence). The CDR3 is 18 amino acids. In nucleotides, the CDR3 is TGTGCCAGCAGCTCAACCCGACTCGAGACTAGCGACGCAGATACGCAGTATTTT. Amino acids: CASSSTRLETSDADTQYF. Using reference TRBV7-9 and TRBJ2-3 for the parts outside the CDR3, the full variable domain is DTGVSQNPRHKITKRGQNVTFRCDPISEHNRLYWYRQTLGQGPEFLTYFQNEAQLEKSRLLSDRFSAERPKGSFSTLEIQRTEQGDSAMYLCASSSTRLETSDADTQYFGPGTRLTVL.

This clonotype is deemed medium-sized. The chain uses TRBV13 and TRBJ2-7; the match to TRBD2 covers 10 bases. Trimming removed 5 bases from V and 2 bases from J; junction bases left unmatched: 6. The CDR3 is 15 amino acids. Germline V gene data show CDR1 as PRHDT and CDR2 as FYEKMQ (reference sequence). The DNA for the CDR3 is TGTGCCAGCAGCCCGCTAGCGGGAGTCCCCTACGAGCAGTACTTC. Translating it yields CASSPLAGVPYEQYF.

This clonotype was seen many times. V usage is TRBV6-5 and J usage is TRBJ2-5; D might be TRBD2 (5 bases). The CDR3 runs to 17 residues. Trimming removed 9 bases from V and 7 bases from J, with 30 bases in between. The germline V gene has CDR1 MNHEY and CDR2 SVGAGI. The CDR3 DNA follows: TGTGCCAGTCGGGAACATATGGTGGGCGGCCCGGATGGGACCCAGTACTTC. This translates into CASREHMVGGPDGTQYF.

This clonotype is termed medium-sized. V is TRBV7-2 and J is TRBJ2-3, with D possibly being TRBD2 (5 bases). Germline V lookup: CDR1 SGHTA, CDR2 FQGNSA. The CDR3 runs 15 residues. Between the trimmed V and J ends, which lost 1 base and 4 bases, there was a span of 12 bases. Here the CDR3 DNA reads TGTGCCAGCAGCTTAGGGGCCGGGGATTCAGATACGCAGTATTTT. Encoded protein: CASSLGAGDSDTQYF.

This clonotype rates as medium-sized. The CDR3 coding sequence is TGCGCCAGCAGCCAAGATCGCCTAGCGGGAGATACGCAGTATTTT. Protein: CASSQDRLAGDTQYF. The gene calls are TRBV4-1 and TRBJ2-3, with 8 bases fitting TRBD2. Germline V gene lookup returns CDR1 MGHRA and CDR2 YSYEKL. The V gene end was trimmed by 0 bases and the J gene end by 5 bases; junction bases not matched to a gene: 4. The CDR3 spans 15 residues.

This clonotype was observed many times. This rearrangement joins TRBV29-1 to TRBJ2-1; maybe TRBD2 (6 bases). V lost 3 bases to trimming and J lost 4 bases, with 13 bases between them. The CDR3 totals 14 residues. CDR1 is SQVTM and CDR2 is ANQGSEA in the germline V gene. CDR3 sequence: CSVDRRDNYNEQFF. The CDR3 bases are TGCAGCGTTGATCGGCGGGATAATTACAATGAGCAGTTCTTC.

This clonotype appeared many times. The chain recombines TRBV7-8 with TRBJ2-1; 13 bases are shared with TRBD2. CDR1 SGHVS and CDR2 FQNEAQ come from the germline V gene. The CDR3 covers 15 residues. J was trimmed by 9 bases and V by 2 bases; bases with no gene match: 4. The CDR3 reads CASSLRLAGGGEQFF. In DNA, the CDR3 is TGTGCCAGCAGCTTACGACTAGCGGGAGGTGGTGAGCAGTTCTTC.

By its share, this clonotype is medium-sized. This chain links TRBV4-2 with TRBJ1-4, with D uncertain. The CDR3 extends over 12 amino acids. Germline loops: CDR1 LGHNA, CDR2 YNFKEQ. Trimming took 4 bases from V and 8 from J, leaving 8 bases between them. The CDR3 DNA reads TGTGCCAGCAGCCCTCTCGGGGAAAAACTGTTTTTT. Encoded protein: CASSPLGEKLFF.

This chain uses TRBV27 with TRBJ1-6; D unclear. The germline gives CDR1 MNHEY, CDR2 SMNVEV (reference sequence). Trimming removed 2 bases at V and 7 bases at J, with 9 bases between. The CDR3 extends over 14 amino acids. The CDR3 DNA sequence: TGTGCCAGCAGTTTAAACAGCCTCAATTCACCCCTCCACTTT. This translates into CASSLNSLNSPLHF.

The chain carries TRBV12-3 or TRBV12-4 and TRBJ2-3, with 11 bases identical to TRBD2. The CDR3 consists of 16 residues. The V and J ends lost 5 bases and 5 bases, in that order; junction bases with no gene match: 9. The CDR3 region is CASSPPGLAEVDTQYF. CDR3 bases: TGTGCCAGCAGTCCTCCGGGACTAGCGGAGGTAGATACGCAGTATTTT.

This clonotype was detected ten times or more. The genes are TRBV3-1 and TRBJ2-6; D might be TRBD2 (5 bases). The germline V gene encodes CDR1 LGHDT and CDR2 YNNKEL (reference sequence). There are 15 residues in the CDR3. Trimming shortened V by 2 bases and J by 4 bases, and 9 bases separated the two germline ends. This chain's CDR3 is CASSQQTGGANVLTF. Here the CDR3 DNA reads TGTGCCAGCAGCCAACAGACGGGGGGGGCCAACGTCCTGACTTTC.

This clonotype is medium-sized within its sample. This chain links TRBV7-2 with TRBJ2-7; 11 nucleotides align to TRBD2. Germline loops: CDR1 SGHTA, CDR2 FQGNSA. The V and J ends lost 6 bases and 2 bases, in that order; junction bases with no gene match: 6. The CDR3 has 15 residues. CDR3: CASSYRLAGTYEQYF. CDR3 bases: TGTGCCAGCAGTTACCGACTAGCGGGGACCTACGAGCAGTACTTC.